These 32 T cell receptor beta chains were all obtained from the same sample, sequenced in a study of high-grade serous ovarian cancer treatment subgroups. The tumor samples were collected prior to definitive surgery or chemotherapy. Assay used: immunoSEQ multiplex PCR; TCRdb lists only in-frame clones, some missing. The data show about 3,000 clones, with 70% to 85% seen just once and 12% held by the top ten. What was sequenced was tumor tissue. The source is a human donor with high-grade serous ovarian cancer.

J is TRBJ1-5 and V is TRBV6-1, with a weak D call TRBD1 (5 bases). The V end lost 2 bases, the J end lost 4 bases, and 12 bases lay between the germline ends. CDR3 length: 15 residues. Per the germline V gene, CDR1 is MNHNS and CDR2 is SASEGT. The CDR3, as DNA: TGTGCCAGCAGTGAATCGGGGGGGGTAAATCAGCCCCAGCATTTT. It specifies CASSESGGVNQPQHF.

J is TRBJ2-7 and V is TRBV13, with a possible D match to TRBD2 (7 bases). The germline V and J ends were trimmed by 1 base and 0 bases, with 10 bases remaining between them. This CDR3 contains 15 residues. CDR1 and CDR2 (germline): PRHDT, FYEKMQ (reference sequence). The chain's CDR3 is CASSLAGGFSYEQYF. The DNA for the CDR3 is TGTGCCAGCAGCTTAGCGGGGGGCTTCTCCTACGAGCAGTACTTC.

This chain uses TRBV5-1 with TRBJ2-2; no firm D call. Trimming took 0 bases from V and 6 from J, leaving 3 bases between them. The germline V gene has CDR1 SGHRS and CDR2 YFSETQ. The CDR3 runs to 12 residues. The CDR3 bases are TGCGCCAGCAGCTTGGTTTCCGGGGAGCTGTTTTTT. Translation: CASSLVSGELFF.

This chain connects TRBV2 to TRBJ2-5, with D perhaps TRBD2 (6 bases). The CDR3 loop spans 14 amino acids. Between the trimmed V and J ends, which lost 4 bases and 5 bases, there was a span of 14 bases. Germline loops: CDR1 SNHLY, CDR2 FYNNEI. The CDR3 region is CASSVEGGGETQYF. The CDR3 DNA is TGTGCCAGCAGTGTTGAGGGTGGGGGGGAGACCCAGTACTTC.

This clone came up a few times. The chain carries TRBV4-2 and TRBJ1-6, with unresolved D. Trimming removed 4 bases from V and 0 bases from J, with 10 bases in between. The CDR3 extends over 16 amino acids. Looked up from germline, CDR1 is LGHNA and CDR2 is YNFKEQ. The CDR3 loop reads CASSLRLSSYNSPLHF. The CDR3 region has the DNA TGTGCCAGCAGCCTCCGGTTGAGCTCCTATAATTCACCCCTCCACTTT.

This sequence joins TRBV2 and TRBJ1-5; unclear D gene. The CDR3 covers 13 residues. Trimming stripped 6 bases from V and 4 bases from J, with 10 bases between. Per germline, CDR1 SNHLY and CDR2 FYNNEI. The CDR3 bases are TGTGCCAGCAGCGTCGACGGTAATCAGCCCCAGCATTTT. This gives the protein CASSVDGNQPQHF.

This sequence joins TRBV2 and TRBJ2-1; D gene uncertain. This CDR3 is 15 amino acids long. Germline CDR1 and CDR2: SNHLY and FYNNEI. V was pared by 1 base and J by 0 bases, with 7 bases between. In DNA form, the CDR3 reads TGTGCCAGCAGTGAAGTTACGAGCTCCTACAATGAGCAGTTCTTC. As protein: CASSEVTSSYNEQFF. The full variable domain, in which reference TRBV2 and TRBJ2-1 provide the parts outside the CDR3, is EPEVTQTPSHQVTQMGQEVILRCVPISNHLYFYWYRQILGQKVEFLVSFYNNEISEKSEIFDDQFSVERPDGSNFTLKIRSTKLEDSAMYFCASSEVTSSYNEQFFGPGTRLTVL.

CDR3 DNA sequence: TGTGCCAGTAGTTCGACAGGCGGGGATTATGGCTACACCTTC. As protein: CASSSTGGDYGYTF. The chain carries TRBV19 and TRBJ1-2; weak D call: TRBD1 (6 bases). CDR3 length: 14 amino acids. Between the trimmed V and J ends, which lost 5 bases and 5 bases, there was a span of 15 bases. Germline V gene sequence: CDR1 LNHDA, CDR2 SQIVND (reference sequence).

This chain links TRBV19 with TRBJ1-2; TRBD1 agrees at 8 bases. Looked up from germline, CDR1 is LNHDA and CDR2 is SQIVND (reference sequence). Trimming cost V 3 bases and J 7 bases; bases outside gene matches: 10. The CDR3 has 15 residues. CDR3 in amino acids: CASSILDRGAGGYTF. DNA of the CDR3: TGTGCCAGTAGTATCCTCGACAGGGGCGCTGGTGGCTACACCTTC.

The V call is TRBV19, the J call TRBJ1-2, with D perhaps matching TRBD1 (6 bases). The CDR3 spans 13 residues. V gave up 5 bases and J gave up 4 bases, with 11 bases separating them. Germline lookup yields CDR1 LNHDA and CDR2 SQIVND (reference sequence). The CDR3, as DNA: TGTGCCAGTAGTCCCCAGGGGATCTATGGCTACACCTTC. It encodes CASSPQGIYGYTF.

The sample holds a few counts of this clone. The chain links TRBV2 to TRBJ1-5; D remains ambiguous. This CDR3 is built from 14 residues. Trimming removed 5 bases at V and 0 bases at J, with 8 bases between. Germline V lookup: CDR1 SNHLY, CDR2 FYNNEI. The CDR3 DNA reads TGTGCCAGCAGTCGGGCAGTTAGCAATCAGCCCCAGCATTTT. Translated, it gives CASSRAVSNQPQHF. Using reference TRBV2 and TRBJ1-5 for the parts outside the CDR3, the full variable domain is EPEVTQTPSHQVTQMGQEVILRCVPISNHLYFYWYRQILGQKVEFLVSFYNNEISEKSEIFDDQFSVERPDGSNFTLKIRSTKLEDSAMYFCASSRAVSNQPQHFGDGTRLSIL.

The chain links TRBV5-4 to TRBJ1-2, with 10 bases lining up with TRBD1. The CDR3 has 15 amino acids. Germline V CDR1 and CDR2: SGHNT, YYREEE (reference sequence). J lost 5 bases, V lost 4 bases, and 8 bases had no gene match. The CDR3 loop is CASSIDRGLPYGYTF. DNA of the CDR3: TGTGCCAGCAGCATTGACAGGGGGCTCCCATATGGCTACACCTTC.

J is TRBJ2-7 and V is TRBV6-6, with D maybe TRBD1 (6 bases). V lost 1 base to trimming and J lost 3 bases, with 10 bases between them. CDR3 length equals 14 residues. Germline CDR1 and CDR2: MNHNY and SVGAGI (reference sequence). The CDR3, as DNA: TGTGCCAGCAGTTACTACAGGGATAACTACGAGCAGTACTTC. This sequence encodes CASSYYRDNYEQYF.

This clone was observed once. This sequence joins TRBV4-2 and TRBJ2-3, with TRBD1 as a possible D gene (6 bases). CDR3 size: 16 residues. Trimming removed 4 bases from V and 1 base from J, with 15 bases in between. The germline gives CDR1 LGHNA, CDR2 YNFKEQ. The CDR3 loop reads CASSREGGTGTDTQYF. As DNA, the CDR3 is TGTGCCAGCAGCCGAGAAGGGGGAACGGGCACAGATACGCAGTATTTT.

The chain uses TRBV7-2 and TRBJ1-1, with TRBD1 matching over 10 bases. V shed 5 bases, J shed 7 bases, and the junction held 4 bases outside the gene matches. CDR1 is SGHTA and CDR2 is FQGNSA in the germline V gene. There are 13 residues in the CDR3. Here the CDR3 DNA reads TGTGCCAGCAGCCGTGGGACAGGGGATGAAGCTTTCTTT. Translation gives CASSRGTGDEAFF.

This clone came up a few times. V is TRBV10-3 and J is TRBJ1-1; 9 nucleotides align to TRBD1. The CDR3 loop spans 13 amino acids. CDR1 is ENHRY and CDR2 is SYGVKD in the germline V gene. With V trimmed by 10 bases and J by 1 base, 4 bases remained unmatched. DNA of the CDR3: TGTGCCACTAGGGGACAGGGGAACACTGAAGCTTTCTTT. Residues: CATRGQGNTEAFF.

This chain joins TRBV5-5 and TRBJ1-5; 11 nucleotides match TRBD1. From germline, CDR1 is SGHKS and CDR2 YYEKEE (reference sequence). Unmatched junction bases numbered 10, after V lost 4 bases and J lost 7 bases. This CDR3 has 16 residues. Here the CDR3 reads CASSMDRGLYPQPQHF. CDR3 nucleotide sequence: TGTGCCAGCAGCATGGACAGGGGGCTATATCCGCAGCCCCAGCATTTT.

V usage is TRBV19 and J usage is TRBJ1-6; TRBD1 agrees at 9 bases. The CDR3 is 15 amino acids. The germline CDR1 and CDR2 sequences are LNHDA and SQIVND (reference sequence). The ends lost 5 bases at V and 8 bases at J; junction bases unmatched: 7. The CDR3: CASSPHNRGHSPLHF. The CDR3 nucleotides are TGTGCCAGTAGTCCCCACAACAGGGGGCATTCACCCCTCCACTTT. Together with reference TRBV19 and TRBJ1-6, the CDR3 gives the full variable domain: DGGITQSPKYLFRKEGQNVTLSCEQNLNHDAMYWYRQDPGQGLRLIYYSQIVNDFQKGDIAEGYSVSREKKESFPLTVTSAQKNPTAFYLCASSPHNRGHSPLHFGNGTRLTVT.

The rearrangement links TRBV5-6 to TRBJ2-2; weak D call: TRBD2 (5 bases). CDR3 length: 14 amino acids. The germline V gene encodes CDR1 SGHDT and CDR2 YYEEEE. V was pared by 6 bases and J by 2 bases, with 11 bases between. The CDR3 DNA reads TGTGCCAGCACCGGGGAATTTAACACCGGGGAGCTGTTTTTT. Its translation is CASTGEFNTGELFF.

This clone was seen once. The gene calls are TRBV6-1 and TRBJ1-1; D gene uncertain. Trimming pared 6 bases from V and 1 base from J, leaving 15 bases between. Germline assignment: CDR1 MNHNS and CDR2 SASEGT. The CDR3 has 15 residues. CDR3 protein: CASSVDGMGNTEAFF. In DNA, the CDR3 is TGTGCCAGCAGCGTCGATGGGATGGGGAACACTGAAGCTTTCTTT.

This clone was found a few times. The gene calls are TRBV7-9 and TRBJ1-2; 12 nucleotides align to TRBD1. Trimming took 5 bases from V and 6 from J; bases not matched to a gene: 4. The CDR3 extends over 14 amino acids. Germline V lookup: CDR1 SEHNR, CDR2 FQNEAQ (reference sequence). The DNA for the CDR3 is TGTGCCAGCAGCGAGGGGACAGGGGGCCATGGCTACACCTTC. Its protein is CASSEGTGGHGYTF.

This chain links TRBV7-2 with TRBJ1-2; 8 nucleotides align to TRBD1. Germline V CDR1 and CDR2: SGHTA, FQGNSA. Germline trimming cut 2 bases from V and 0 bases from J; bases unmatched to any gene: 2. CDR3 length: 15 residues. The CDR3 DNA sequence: TGTGCCAGCAGCTTACAGGGGGCGACTAACTATGGCTACACCTTC. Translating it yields CASSLQGATNYGYTF.

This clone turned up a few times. The CDR3 nucleotides read TGCAGCGCAGTGAACGTTGGGAGCGGCTATGGCTACACCTTC. Translated, it gives CSAVNVGSGYGYTF. The chain has TRBV29-1 and TRBJ1-2; the D is unclear. Germline CDR1 is SQVTM and CDR2 is ANQGSEA. The CDR3 has 14 amino acids. Trimming cost V 7 bases and J 4 bases, with 19 bases left between them.

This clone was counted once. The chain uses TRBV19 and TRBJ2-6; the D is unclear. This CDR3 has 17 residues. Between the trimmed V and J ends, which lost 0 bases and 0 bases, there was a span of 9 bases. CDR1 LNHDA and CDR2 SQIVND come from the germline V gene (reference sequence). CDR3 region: CASSIDFLRSGANVLTF. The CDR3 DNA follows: TGTGCCAGTAGTATAGACTTTCTGCGCTCTGGGGCCAACGTCCTGACTTTC.

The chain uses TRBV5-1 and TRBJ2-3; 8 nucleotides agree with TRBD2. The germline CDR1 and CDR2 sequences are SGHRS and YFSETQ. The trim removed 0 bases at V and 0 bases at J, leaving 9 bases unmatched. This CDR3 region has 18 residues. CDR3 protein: CASSLVLGRGGSTDTQYF. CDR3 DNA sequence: TGCGCCAGCAGCTTGGTCTTGGGACGGGGGGGCAGCACAGATACGCAGTATTTT. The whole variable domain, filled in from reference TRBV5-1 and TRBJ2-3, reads KAGVTQTPRYLIKTRGQQVTLSCSPISGHRSVSWYQQTPGQGLQFLFEYFSETQRNKGNFPGRFSGRQFSNSRSEMNVSTLELGDSALYLCASSLVLGRGGSTDTQYFGPGTRLTVL.

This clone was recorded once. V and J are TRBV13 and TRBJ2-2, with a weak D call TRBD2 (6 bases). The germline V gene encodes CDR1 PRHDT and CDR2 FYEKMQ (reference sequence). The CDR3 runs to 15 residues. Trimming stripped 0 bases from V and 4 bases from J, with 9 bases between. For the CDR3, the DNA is TGTGCCAGCAGCTTAGGCGGGGGTCTCACCGGGGAGCTGTTTTTT. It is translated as CASSLGGGLTGELFF.

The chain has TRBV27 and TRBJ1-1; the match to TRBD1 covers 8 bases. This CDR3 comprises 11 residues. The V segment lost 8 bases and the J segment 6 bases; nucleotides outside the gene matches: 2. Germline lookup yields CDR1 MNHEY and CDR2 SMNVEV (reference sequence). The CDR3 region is CASHRGAEAFF. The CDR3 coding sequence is TGTGCCAGCCACAGGGGGGCTGAAGCTTTCTTT.

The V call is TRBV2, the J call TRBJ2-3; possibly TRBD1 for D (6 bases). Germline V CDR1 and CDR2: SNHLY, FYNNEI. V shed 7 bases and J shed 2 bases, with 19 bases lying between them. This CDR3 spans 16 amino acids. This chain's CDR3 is CASTEGDQPYTDTQYF. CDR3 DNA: TGTGCCAGCACCGAGGGGGACCAGCCGTACACAGATACGCAGTATTTT.

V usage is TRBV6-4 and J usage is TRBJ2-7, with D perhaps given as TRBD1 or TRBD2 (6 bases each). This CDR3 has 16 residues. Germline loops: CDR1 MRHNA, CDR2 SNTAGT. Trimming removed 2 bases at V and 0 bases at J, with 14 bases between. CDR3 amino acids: CASSDLATGNSYEQYF. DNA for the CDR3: TGTGCCAGCAGTGACCTAGCGACAGGAAACTCCTACGAGCAGTACTTC.

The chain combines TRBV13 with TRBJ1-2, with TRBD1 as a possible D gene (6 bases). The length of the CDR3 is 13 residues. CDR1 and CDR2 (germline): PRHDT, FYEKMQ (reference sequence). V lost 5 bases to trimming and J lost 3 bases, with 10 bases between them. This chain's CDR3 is CASSLGTYYGYTF. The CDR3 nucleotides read TGTGCCAGCAGCCTCGGGACATACTATGGCTACACCTTC.

CDR3 nucleotides: TGTGCCAGCAGTCCTCAAAGCGGGGACACTGAAGCTTTCTTT. Translation gives CASSPQSGDTEAFF. The chain employs TRBV6-5 and TRBJ1-1; D uncertain. Germline CDR1 and CDR2: MNHEY and SVGAGI. The CDR3 consists of 14 residues. V lost 5 bases, J lost 3 bases, and 13 bases lay in between.

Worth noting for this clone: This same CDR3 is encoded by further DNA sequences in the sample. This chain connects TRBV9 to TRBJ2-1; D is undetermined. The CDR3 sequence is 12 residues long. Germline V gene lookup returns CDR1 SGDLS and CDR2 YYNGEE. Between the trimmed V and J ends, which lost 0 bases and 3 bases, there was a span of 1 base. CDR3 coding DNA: TGTGCCAGCAGCGTAGGCTACAATGAGCAGTTCTTC. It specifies CASSVGYNEQFF.